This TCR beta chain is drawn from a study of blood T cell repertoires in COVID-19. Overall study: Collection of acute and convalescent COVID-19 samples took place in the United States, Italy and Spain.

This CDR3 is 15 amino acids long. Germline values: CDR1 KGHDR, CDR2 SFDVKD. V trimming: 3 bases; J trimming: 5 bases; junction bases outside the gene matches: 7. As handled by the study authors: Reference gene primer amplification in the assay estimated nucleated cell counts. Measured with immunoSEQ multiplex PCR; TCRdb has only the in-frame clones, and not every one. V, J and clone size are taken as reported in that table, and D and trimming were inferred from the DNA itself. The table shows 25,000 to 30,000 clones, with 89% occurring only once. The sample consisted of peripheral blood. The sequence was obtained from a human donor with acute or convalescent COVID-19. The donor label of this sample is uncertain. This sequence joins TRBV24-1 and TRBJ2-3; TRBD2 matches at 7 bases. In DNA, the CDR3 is TGTGCCACCAGTGATCCCGGGAGGATCTTAGATACGCAGTATTTT. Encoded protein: CATSDPGRILDTQYF.